These 27 T cell receptor beta chains were sequenced from one sample in a study of Graves' ophthalmopathy and Graves' hyperthyroidism. Researchers took RNA transcripts and amplified TCR beta CDR3 regions from them. Scientists carried out first-round RT-PCR using HTBI primers and then a second-round multiplex PCR. TCRdb processed the multiplex PCR reads anew with MiXCR; each CDR3 protein has one entry. The sample has 360,000 or so distinct CDR3 sequences; about a sixth are singletons. Sequenced material: peripheral blood. The receptors originated from a woman between 18 and 29 years old with Graves' ophthalmopathy.

This clonotype was recorded many times. The gene calls are TRBV15 and TRBJ1-1; 8 bases map to TRBD1. Germline V gene sequence: CDR1 LNHNV, CDR2 YYDKDF (reference sequence). V gave up 0 bases and J gave up 4 bases; unmatched junction bases: 4. This CDR3 spans 15 amino acids. CDR3 bases: TGTGCCACCAGCAGAGACAGGGGGCCGGGCACTGAAGCTTTCTTT. The encoded protein is CATSRDRGPGTEAFF.

There are many counts of this clonotype. This chain links TRBV9 with TRBJ1-3, with 9 bases that match TRBD1. Germline CDR1 and CDR2: SGDLS and YYNGEE. J lost 4 bases, V lost 3 bases, and 8 bases had no gene match. The CDR3 spans 16 residues. The CDR3 region has the DNA TGTGCCAGCAGCGCTGGATCCGGGACAGGGGGAAACACCATATATTTT. Translated: CASSAGSGTGGNTIYF. Together with reference TRBV9 and TRBJ1-3, the CDR3 gives the full variable domain: DSGVTQTPKHLITATGQRVTLRCSPRSGDLSVYWYQQSLDQGLQFLIQYYNGEERAKGNILERFSAQQFPDLHSELNLSSLELGDSALYFCASSAGSGTGGNTIYFGEGSWLTVV.

This clonotype appeared many times. This chain joins TRBV12-5 and TRBJ1-2; TRBD1 aligns across 8 bases. V shed 2 bases, J shed 4 bases, and the junction held 12 bases outside the gene matches. Germline CDR1 is LGHNT and CDR2 is FRNRAP. The CDR3 is 17 residues long. The CDR3 loop is CASGLLYPGTGSYGYTF. CDR3 in DNA: TGTGCTAGTGGTTTGCTCTACCCCGGGACAGGCTCCTATGGCTACACCTTC.

This clonotype was observed many times. The chain is built from TRBV2 and TRBJ1-5, with 7 bases lining up with TRBD1. Germline loops: CDR1 SNHLY, CDR2 FYNNEI. The junction had 4 bases not matched to a gene; V was cut back by 2 bases and J by 0 bases. The CDR3 is 16 amino acids. This CDR3 is CASSEQGVFSNQPQHF. Written as DNA, the CDR3 is TGTGCCAGCAGTGAACAGGGGGTTTTTAGCAATCAGCCCCAGCATTTT.

The table lists this clonotype with a few counts. The chain carries TRBV18 and TRBJ2-7, with D unclear. The V end lost 3 bases, the J end lost 0 bases, and 9 bases lay between the germline ends. Germline V lookup: CDR1 KGHSH, CDR2 LQKENI. The CDR3 extends over 14 amino acids. CDR3: CASSPLDGSYEQYF. DNA for the CDR3: TGTGCCAGCTCACCTCTGGACGGCTCCTACGAGCAGTACTTC.

This chain joins TRBV27 and TRBJ1-2, with D maybe TRBD1 (6 bases). CDR3 length: 15 amino acids. V shed 6 bases and J shed 7 bases, with 21 bases lying between them. Germline CDR1 MNHEY, CDR2 SMNVEV (reference sequence). The CDR3 nucleotides are TGTGCCAGCAGCCGGTTAGGGGGTGACCACCTTGGCTACACCTTC. As protein: CASSRLGGDHLGYTF.

This clonotype showed up many times. The rearrangement joins TRBV28 to TRBJ1-5; 7 nucleotides match TRBD1. The CDR3 spans 15 residues. The germline V gene has CDR1 MDHEN and CDR2 SYDVKM. J lost 6 bases, V lost 3 bases, and 8 bases had no gene match. The CDR3 DNA is TGTGCCAGCAGTTTGGGGACAGCGGCGGCTCAGCCCCAGCATTTT. Encoded protein: CASSLGTAAAQPQHF.

At least ten counts were recorded for this clonotype. V usage is TRBV28 and J usage is TRBJ2-7; D may be TRBD2 (5 bases). Germline assignment: CDR1 MDHEN and CDR2 SYDVKM. The CDR3 sequence is 16 residues long. V was cut by 6 bases and J by 5 bases, with 23 bases left in between. The CDR3 loop reads CASRTGSRTGIDEQYF. CDR3 coding DNA: TGTGCCAGCAGAACCGGTAGCCGGACGGGGATCGACGAGCAGTACTTC. Together with reference TRBV28 and TRBJ2-7, the CDR3 gives the full variable domain: DVKVTQSSRYLVKRTGEKVFLECVQDMDHENMFWYRQDPGLGLRLIYFSYDVKMKEKGDIPEGYSVSREKKERFSLILESASTNQTSMYLCASRTGSRTGIDEQYFGPGTRLTVT.

The chain recombines TRBV11-1 with TRBJ1-1; D not certain. The CDR3 runs 16 residues. The germline CDR1 and CDR2 sequences are SGHAT and FQDESV (reference sequence). Between the trimmed V and J ends, which lost 5 bases and 1 base, there was a span of 17 bases. The CDR3 region is CASSPDTSWRNTEAFF. The CDR3 coding sequence is TGTGCCAGCAGCCCTGACACCTCCTGGAGGAACACTGAAGCTTTCTTT.

This clonotype was seen many times. The chain couples TRBV7-9 to TRBJ1-2; D remains unclear. This CDR3 comprises 15 residues. Germline V gene sequence: CDR1 SEHNR, CDR2 FQNEAQ (reference sequence). V was pared by 2 bases and J by 4 bases, with 14 bases between. The chain's CDR3 is CASSLPGPSGYGYTF. The CDR3 nucleotides read TGTGCCAGCAGCTTACCGGGCCCCTCGGGCTATGGCTACACCTTC.

This clonotype was seen ten or more times. This chain uses TRBV12-3 or TRBV12-4 with TRBJ2-7, with 9 bases lining up with TRBD1. Trimming cost V 8 bases and J 2 bases; bases outside gene matches: 7. The CDR3 length is 14 residues. In DNA form, the CDR3 reads TGTGCCAGCTGCCTGGGACAGGGCGCCTACGAGCAGTACTTC. Residues: CASCLGQGAYEQYF.

The V call is TRBV29-1, the J call TRBJ2-7; 11 bases match TRBD2. The CDR3 extends over 15 amino acids. J lost 4 bases, V lost 7 bases, and 12 bases had no gene match. Germline V gene lookup returns CDR1 SQVTM and CDR2 ANQGSEA. The CDR3: CSAIASGLAAYEQYF. The CDR3 DNA reads as TGCAGCGCTATCGCATCGGGACTAGCGGCTTACGAGCAGTACTTC.

There are many counts of this clonotype. Likely a read error: the CDR3 ends without its conserved phenylalanine or tryptophan. The chain combines TRBV20-1 with TRBJ1-5, with D perhaps matching TRBD1 (5 bases). The CDR3 contains 14 residues. V was cut by 6 bases and J by 2 bases, with 14 bases left in between. Germline V gene data show CDR1 as DFQATT and CDR2 as SNEGSKA (reference sequence). CDR3 DNA sequence: TGCAGTGCCACGGGACTGAGGGGCAATCAGCCCCAGCATCTT. This codes for CSATGLRGNQPQHL.

This clonotype was detected ten times or more. V gene TRBV28 combines with J gene TRBJ2-6, with 7 bases that match TRBD2. Germline loops: CDR1 MDHEN, CDR2 SYDVKM. There are 16 residues in the CDR3. Losses at the gene ends were 5 bases for V and 2 bases for J; bases not matched to a gene: 6. The CDR3 DNA sequence: TGTGCCAGCAGTCCACACCGGGGGGCTGGGGCCAACGTCCTGACTTTC. Translating gives CASSPHRGAGANVLTF.

As for this clonotype: This may be a read error, as it is one base from a much larger clone. The chain uses TRBV18 and TRBJ1-1; no reliable D call. The CDR3 length is 16 residues. Looked up from germline, CDR1 is KGHSH and CDR2 is LQKENI. Trimming cost V 3 bases and J 1 base, with 15 bases left between them. The CDR3 DNA follows: TGTGCCAGCTCACCGCTTAGGCAGTCAGGGAACACTGAAGCTTTCTTT. Amino acids: CASSPLRQSGNTEAFF.

This clonotype was seen only a few times. J is TRBJ2-2 and V is TRBV4-2, with 16 bases lining up with TRBD2. CDR3 size: 17 residues. Per germline, CDR1 LGHNA and CDR2 YNFKEQ. V lost 4 bases and J lost 7; bases outside the gene matches: 6. For the CDR3, the DNA is TGTGCCAGCAGCCCGGGGACTAGCGGGGGGGATGACGGGGAGCTGTTTTTT. Amino acid sequence: CASSPGTSGGDDGELFF.

This clonotype appeared many times. This chain uses TRBV27 with TRBJ1-2; D gene unclear. The germline V gene encodes CDR1 MNHEY and CDR2 SMNVEV (reference sequence). The CDR3 runs 14 residues. Trimming shortened V by 8 bases and J by 7 bases, and 20 bases separated the two germline ends. The CDR3 sequence: CASSEGRPGPGYTF. CDR3 nucleotide sequence: TGTGCCAGCTCCGAAGGGCGCCCAGGTCCTGGCTACACCTTC.

This clonotype was recorded at least ten times. The chain carries TRBV24-1 and TRBJ2-2; no definite D call. The CDR3 extends over 14 amino acids. Germline assignment: CDR1 KGHDR and CDR2 SFDVKD. V was cut by 0 bases and J by 5 bases, with 6 bases left in between. Here the CDR3 DNA reads TGTGCCACCAGTGATTTGTTGTATACCGGGGAGCTGTTTTTT. This translates into CATSDLLYTGELFF.

This rearrangement joins TRBV12-3 or TRBV12-4 to TRBJ1-2; no firm D call. The CDR3 length is 13 residues. V lost 4 bases, J lost 3 bases, and 9 bases lay in between. The CDR3: CASSSVRDYGYTF. The DNA for the CDR3 is TGTGCCAGCAGTTCGGTCAGAGACTATGGCTACACCTTC.

This clonotype was seen repeatedly, ten times or more. The chain combines TRBV7-2 with TRBJ2-7, with D possibly being TRBD1 or TRBD2 (5 bases each). V was cut by 3 bases and J by 0 bases, with 9 bases left in between. CDR3 length: 14 residues. Germline assignment: CDR1 SGHTA and CDR2 FQGNSA. The CDR3 loop is CASSFRGPSYEQYF. The CDR3 DNA sequence: TGTGCCAGCAGCTTCCGGGGCCCCTCCTACGAGCAGTACTTC.

This clonotype appeared many times. The rearrangement links TRBV28 to TRBJ2-5; 7 nucleotides line up with TRBD1. V lost 6 bases to trimming and J lost 7 bases; unmatched junction nucleotides: 14. This CDR3 spans 15 amino acids. Germline assignment: CDR1 MDHEN and CDR2 SYDVKM. Here the CDR3 DNA reads TGTGCCAGCAGCATGGGGACAGTCCAGCGTGGGACCCAGTACTTC. Protein: CASSMGTVQRGTQYF.

This clonotype was seen repeatedly, ten times or more. V is TRBV28 and J is TRBJ2-2; D is uncertain. This CDR3 comprises 12 residues. Germline-derived CDR1 and CDR2 are MDHEN and SYDVKM. Trimming took off 2 bases at V and 6 bases at J, with 4 bases between the two ends. CDR3 in amino acids: CASSLIAGELFF. For the CDR3, the DNA is TGTGCCAGCAGTTTAATCGCCGGGGAGCTGTTTTTT.

This clonotype has at least ten counts. The gene calls are TRBV10-3 and TRBJ2-7, with D perhaps assigned TRBD1 or TRBD2 (6 bases each). V lost 10 bases to trimming and J lost 6 bases, with 25 bases between them. Germline-derived CDR1 and CDR2 are ENHRY and SYGVKD. The length of the CDR3 is 15 residues. The CDR3 DNA reads TGTGCCACCATAGAGGGGGACTCCCCTCCCTCCGAGCAGTACTTC. This encodes CATIEGDSPPSEQYF.

This clonotype was counted many times. The gene calls are TRBV7-2 and TRBJ2-7; 7 bases match TRBD2. V shed 1 base, J shed 4 bases, and the junction held 4 bases outside the gene matches. The CDR3 runs 14 residues. Looked up from germline, CDR1 is SGHTA and CDR2 is FQGNSA. In DNA, the CDR3 is TGTGCCAGCAGCTTAGGGGACGGGGGGTACGAGCAGTACTTC. Its protein product is CASSLGDGGYEQYF.

This clonotype was observed many times. This rearrangement joins TRBV5-1 to TRBJ2-7; no firm D call. Germline CDR1 SGHRS, CDR2 YFSETQ. V was clipped by 0 bases and J by 4 bases, with 8 bases between them. The CDR3 has 13 amino acids. CDR3 protein: CASSLVFEYEQYF. The DNA of the CDR3 is TGCGCCAGCAGCTTGGTGTTTGAATACGAGCAGTACTTC.

This clonotype was observed at least ten times. This rearrangement joins TRBV6-5 to TRBJ1-2, with D possibly TRBD1 on 5 matching bases. Looked up from germline, CDR1 is MNHEY and CDR2 is SVGAGI. The CDR3 has 16 amino acids. V was pared by 2 bases and J by 2 bases, with 15 bases between. CDR3 in amino acids: CASSYPLGGENYGYTF. CDR3 coding DNA: TGTGCCAGCAGTTACCCGCTGGGAGGGGAGAACTATGGCTACACCTTC.

This clonotype appeared many times. The DNA of the CDR3 is TGTGCCAGCAGTGAAACTAGCGGGGGACCGAACACCGGGGAGCTGTTTTTT. Protein: CASSETSGGPNTGELFF. The chain joins TRBV6-2 or TRBV6-3 to TRBJ2-2; 11 nucleotides match TRBD2. Germline V gene sequence: CDR1 MNHEY, CDR2 SVGEGT. The V gene end was trimmed by 5 bases and the J gene end by 0 bases; junction bases not matched to a gene: 5. The CDR3 totals 17 residues.